These T cell receptor beta chains were read from a single sample in a study of beta chain features in type 1 diabetes. The assay was immunoSEQ multiplex PCR, and TCRdb's table has in-frame clones only and misses some. The sample consists of some 640,000 clones, roughly 13% of them appearing once. The sample consisted of naive CD4+ T cells from blood. The source of these receptors is a young man with type 1 diabetes. Each CDR3 is given with its conserved first and last residue. A D gene is named only where the DNA matches it firmly. Clone size, where shown, is once, few, many, or a class for clones that have expanded.

v_call	clone_size	j_call	d_call	cdr3_aa	cdr3_nt
TRBV18	-	TRBJ2-7	-	CASSPQGLGEQYF	TGTGCCAGCTCCCCGCAGGGGTTAGGCGAGCAGTACTTC
TRBV28	-	TRBJ2-7	TRBD1	CASSPDRVVGEQYF	TGTGCCAGCAGCCCAGACAGGGTGGTAGGGGAGCAGTACTTC
TRBV15	-	TRBJ2-7	-	CATSRTITYEQYF	TGTGCCACCAGCAGGACAATTACCTACGAGCAGTACTTC
TRBV5-6	-	TRBJ2-5	-	CASSLVTGSKGETQYF	TGTGCCAGCAGCTTGGTAACAGGTTCAAAGGGGGAGACCCAGTACTTC
TRBV30	few	TRBJ1-4	-	CAWSQGSNEKLFF	TGTGCCTGGAGTCAGGGATCGAATGAAAAACTGTTTTTT
TRBV28	few	TRBJ2-3	-	CASSESTDTQYF	TGTGCCAGCAGCGAGAGCACAGATACGCAGTATTTT
TRBV11-2	-	TRBJ2-5	-	CASSPGTFSGEETQYF	TGTGCCAGCAGCCCCGGGACCTTTTCGGGGGAAGAGACCCAGTACTTC
TRBV6-5	few	TRBJ2-7	-	CASRPRPSSYEQYF	TGTGCCAGCAGGCCCCGACCAAGCTCCTACGAGCAGTACTTC
TRBV2	-	TRBJ2-3	TRBD2	CASSAGSGRSPGGTDTQYF	TGTGCCAGCAGTGCCGGTAGCGGGAGGTCTCCTGGGGGGACAGATACGCAGTATTTT
TRBV10-3	few	TRBJ1-2	TRBD1	CAISESRQGATKDGYTF	TGTGCCATCAGTGAGTCCCGACAGGGGGCAACTAAGGATGGCTACACCTTC
TRBV5-1	few	TRBJ2-7	TRBD2	CASSQATSGPSSF	TGCGCCAGCAGCCAAGCGACTAGCGGGCCGAGCTCATTC
TRBV10-3	few	TRBJ2-5	TRBD2	CAISGVFSGSIETQYF	TGTGCCATCAGTGGGGTTTTTAGCGGGAGTATCGAGACCCAGTACTTC
TRBV25-1	-	TRBJ1-2	TRBD1	CASSQGGANGYTF	TGTGCCAGCAGCCAAGGGGGCGCGAATGGCTACACCTTC
TRBV15	few	TRBJ2-1	-	CATSQAFSSGISYNEQFF	TGTGCCACCAGTCAGGCGTTTTCCAGCGGTATCTCCTACAATGAGCAGTTCTTC
TRBV20-1	-	TRBJ2-1	-	CSVVPHEQFF	TGCAGTGTCGTCCCCCATGAGCAGTTCTTC
TRBV9	few	TRBJ2-7	-	CASSVVVGGEQYF	TGTGCCAGCAGCGTAGTCGTGGGGGGCGAGCAGTACTTC
TRBV2	-	TRBJ2-5	-	CASSAAQETQYF	TGTGCCAGCAGTGCGGCCCAAGAGACCCAGTACTTC
TRBV10-3	-	TRBJ2-5	-	CAIRGGETQYF	TGTGCCATCAGGGGAGGAGAGACCCAGTACTTC
TRBV4-3	few	TRBJ1-1	-	CASSQVPGMNTEAFF	TGCGCCAGCAGCCAAGTCCCGGGTATGAACACTGAAGCTTTCTTT
TRBV5-1	-	TRBJ2-2	-	CASTTGRIGELFF	TGCGCCAGCACTACAGGGAGGATCGGGGAGCTGTTTTTT
TRBV29-1	few	TRBJ1-1	TRBD1	CSAERGQANEAFF	TGCAGCGCTGAGAGGGGACAGGCTAATGAAGCTTTCTTT
TRBV4-2	few	TRBJ2-3	TRBD2	CASSSGGQADTQYF	TGTGCCAGCAGTAGCGGGGGGCAGGCAGATACGCAGTATTTT
TRBV29-1	few	TRBJ1-2	-	CSVVFRGLRGYTF	TGCAGCGTCGTCTTCAGGGGTCTCCGGGGCTACACCTTC
TRBV19	-	TRBJ2-1	TRBD2	CASSNSGGDYNEQFF	TGTGCCAGTAGTAATAGCGGGGGGGACTACAATGAGCAGTTCTTC
TRBV27	-	TRBJ1-2	TRBD1	CASSSRTGNGGGYTF	TGTGCCAGCAGTTCACGGACAGGGAACGGCGGCGGCTACACCTTC
TRBV6-5	-	TRBJ2-7	TRBD1	CASSFSGQNTEQYF	TGTGCCAGCAGTTTTTCGGGACAGAACACCGAGCAGTACTTC
TRBV18	-	TRBJ2-5	TRBD2	CASSPRLAGIEETQYF	TGTGCCAGCTCACCACGGCTAGCGGGTATAGAAGAGACCCAGTACTTC
TRBV4-1	-	TRBJ2-3	-	CASSQERPDTQYF	TGTGCCAGCAGCCAAGAGCGACCAGATACGCAGTATTTT
TRBV18	-	TRBJ1-5	-	CASSLEDSNQPQHF	TGTGCCAGCTCACTTGAGGATAGCAATCAGCCCCAGCATTTT
TRBV27	few	TRBJ2-7	TRBD2	CASNTELAGGRYEQYF	TGTGCCAGCAACACAGAACTAGCGGGAGGAAGGTACGAGCAGTACTTC
TRBV7-9	few	TRBJ2-3	TRBD1	CASSLGGQAGTDTQYF	TGTGCCAGCAGCTTAGGAGGACAGGCGGGCACAGATACGCAGTATTTT
TRBV2	-	TRBJ1-2	-	CASNRQAHEASYGYTF	TGTGCCAGCAACCGACAGGCCCATGAGGCTAGCTATGGCTACACCTTC
TRBV7-2	-	TRBJ1-5	-	CASSFTGNQPQHF	TGTGCCAGCAGCTTTACAGGGAACCAGCCCCAGCATTTT
TRBV5-1	-	TRBJ2-7	TRBD1	CASSYGGQGAYEQYF	TGCGCCAGCAGCTACGGGGGACAGGGTGCCTACGAGCAGTACTTC
TRBV6-5	-	TRBJ2-1	-	CASISPGPYNEQFF	TGTGCCAGCATTTCCCCGGGACCCTACAATGAGCAGTTCTTC
TRBV29-1	-	TRBJ2-2	-	CSALKGGISGELFF	TGCAGCGCCCTAAAAGGCGGGATATCCGGGGAGCTGTTTTTT
TRBV30	few	TRBJ2-6	-	CASNGVSGANVLTF	TGTGCCTCTAACGGAGTCTCTGGGGCCAACGTCCTGACTTTC
TRBV9	-	TRBJ2-7	TRBD1	CASSSTGASYEQYF	TGTGCCAGCAGCTCGACAGGGGCCTCCTACGAGCAGTACTTC
TRBV5-1	few	TRBJ1-1	-	CASSLLADMNTEAFF	TGCGCCAGCAGCTTGTTGGCAGACATGAACACTGAAGCTTTCTTT
TRBV30	few	TRBJ1-1	-	CAWNLERNTEAFF	TGTGCCTGGAACCTGGAGAGGAACACTGAAGCTTTCTTT
TRBV30	few	TRBJ1-1	-	CAWSVLENTEAFF	TGTGCCTGGAGTGTACTGGAGAACACTGAAGCTTTCTTT
TRBV5-4	few	TRBJ2-5	TRBD2	CASSPDLAAILNQYF	TGTGCCAGCAGCCCGGACCTAGCGGCAATCCTTAACCAGTACTTC
TRBV9	-	TRBJ2-2	-	CASSVGPTGELFF	TGTGCCAGCAGCGTAGGGCCAACCGGGGAGCTGTTTTTT
TRBV29-1	-	TRBJ2-3	TRBD2	CSVLAGVLSTDTQYF	TGCAGCGTCCTAGCGGGAGTCCTTAGCACAGATACGCAGTATTTT
TRBV4-1	-	TRBJ1-1	-	CASSLAPGQQNTEAFF	TGCGCCAGCAGCCTGGCCCCGGGGCAGCAGAACACTGAAGCTTTCTTT